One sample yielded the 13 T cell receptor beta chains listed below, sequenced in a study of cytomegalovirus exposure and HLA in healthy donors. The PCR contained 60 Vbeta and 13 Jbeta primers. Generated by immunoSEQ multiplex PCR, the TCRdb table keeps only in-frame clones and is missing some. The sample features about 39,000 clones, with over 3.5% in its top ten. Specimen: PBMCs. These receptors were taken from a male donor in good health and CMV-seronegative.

CDR3 loop: CASGKGGNTEAFF. In nucleotides, the CDR3 is TGTGCTAGTGGGAAAGGGGGTAACACTGAAGCTTTCTTT. The chain links TRBV12-5 to TRBJ1-1; D may be TRBD1 (6 bases). CDR3 length equals 13 residues. Germline V gene sequence: CDR1 LGHNT, CDR2 FRNRAP. The ends were cut back, 6 bases at V and 2 bases at J, with 10 bases in the middle.

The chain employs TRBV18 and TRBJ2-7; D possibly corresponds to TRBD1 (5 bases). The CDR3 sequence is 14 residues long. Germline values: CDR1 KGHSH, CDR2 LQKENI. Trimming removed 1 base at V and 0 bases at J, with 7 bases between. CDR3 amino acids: CASSPRRDSYEQYF. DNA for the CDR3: TGTGCCAGCTCACCACGCAGGGACTCCTACGAGCAGTACTTC.

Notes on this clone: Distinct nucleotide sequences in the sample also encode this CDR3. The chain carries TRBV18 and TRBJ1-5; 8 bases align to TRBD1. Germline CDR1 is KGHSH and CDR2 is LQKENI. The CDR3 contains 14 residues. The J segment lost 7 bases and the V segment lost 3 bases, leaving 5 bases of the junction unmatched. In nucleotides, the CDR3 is TGTGCCAGCTCACCCGGACAGGGCGGCCAGCCCCAGCATTTT. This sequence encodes CASSPGQGGQPQHF.

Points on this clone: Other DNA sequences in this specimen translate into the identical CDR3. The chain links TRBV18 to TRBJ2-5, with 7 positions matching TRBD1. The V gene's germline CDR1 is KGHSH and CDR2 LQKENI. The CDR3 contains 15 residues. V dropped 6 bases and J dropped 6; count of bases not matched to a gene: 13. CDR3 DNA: TGTGCCAGCTCGCCGGGACAGACCCAACTCAAGACCCAGTACTTC. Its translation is CASSPGQTQLKTQYF.

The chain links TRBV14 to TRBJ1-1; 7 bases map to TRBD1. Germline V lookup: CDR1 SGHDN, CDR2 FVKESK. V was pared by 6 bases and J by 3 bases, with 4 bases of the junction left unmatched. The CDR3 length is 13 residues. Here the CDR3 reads CASRRDSDTEAFF. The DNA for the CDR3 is TGTGCCAGCAGGCGGGACAGCGACACTGAAGCTTTCTTT.

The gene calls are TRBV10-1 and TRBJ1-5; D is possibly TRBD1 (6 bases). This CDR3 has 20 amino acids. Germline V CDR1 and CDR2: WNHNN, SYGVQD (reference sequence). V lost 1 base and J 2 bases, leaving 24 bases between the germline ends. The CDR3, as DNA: TGCGCCAGCAGTGAGTGCCCCCGGGACACAGTACCGAGCGGCAATCAGCCCCAGCATTTT. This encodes CASSECPRDTVPSGNQPQHF.

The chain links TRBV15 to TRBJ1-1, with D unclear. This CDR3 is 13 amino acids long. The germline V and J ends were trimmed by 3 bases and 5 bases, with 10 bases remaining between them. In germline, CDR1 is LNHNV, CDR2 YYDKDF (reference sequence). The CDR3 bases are TGTGCCACCAGCAGCAGGTTTGGGACTGAAGCTTTCTTT. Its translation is CATSSRFGTEAFF. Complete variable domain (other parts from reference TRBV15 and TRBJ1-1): DAMVIQNPRYQVTQFGKPVTLSCSQTLNHNVMYWYQQKSSQAPKLLFHYYDKDFNNEADTPDNFQSRRPNTSFCFLDIRSPGLGDTAMYLCATSSRFGTEAFFGQGTRLTVV.

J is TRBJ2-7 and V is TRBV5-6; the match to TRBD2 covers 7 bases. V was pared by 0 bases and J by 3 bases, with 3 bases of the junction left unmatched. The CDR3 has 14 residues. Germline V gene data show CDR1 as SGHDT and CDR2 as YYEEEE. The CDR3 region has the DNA TGTGCCAGCAGCTTGGGTTCTAGCGGCTACGAGCAGTACTTC. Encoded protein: CASSLGSSGYEQYF.

In DNA form, the CDR3 reads TGTGCCAGCAGCTTAGGAGACAGGGTCACAGATACGCAGTATTTT. Protein product: CASSLGDRVTDTQYF. The chain couples TRBV11-3 to TRBJ2-3; the match to TRBD1 covers 7 bases. The CDR3 length is 15 residues. Trimming at V came to 1 base and at J to 2 bases, leaving 3 bases not matched to a gene. CDR1 and CDR2 (germline): SGHNT, YENEEA.

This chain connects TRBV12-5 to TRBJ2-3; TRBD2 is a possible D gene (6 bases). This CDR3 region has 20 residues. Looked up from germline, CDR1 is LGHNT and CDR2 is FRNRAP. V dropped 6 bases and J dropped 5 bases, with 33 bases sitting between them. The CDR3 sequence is CASGYQTSPTQTLHGDTQYF. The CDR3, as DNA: TGTGCTAGTGGGTATCAGACTAGTCCAACCCAGACCCTCCACGGAGATACGCAGTATTTT.

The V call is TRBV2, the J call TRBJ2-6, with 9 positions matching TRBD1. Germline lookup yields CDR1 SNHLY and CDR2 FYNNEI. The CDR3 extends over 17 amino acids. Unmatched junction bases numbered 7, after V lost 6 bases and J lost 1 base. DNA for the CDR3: TGTGCCAGCAGGCCGGGACAGGGTTCTTCTGGGGCCAACGTCCTGACTTTC. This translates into CASRPGQGSSGANVLTF.

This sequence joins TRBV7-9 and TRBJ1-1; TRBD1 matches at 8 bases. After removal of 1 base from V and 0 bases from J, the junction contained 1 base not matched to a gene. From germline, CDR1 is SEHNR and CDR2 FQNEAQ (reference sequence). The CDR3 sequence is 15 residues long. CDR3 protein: CASSLGQGMNTEAFF. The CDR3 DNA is TGTGCCAGCAGCTTAGGACAGGGGATGAACACTGAAGCTTTCTTT.

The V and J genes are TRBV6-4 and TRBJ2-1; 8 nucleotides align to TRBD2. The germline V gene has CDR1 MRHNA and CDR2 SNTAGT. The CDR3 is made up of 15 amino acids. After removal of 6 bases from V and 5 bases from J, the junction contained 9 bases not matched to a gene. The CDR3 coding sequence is TGTGCCAGCAGCGAAGGGCGGGGGGCAAACAATGAGCAGTTCTTC. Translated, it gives CASSEGRGANNEQFF.